This TCR beta chain came from a study of T cell responses to AZD1222 COVID-19 vaccine. Only in-frame clones appear in the TCRdb table, and some are missing; sequencing was by immunoSEQ multiplex PCR. The sample holds 55,000 to 80,000 clones, approximately 80% seen once. CDR1 is SGHNT and CDR2 is YENEEA in the germline V gene. Trimming cost V 5 bases and J 1 base; bases outside gene matches: 3. There are 15 residues in the CDR3. The chain is built from TRBV11-3 and TRBJ2-2, with TRBD1 matching over 8 bases. Sample: peripheral blood, taken on day 0 of AZD1222 vaccination. The sequence derives from an adult in good health. CDR3 sequence (DNA): TGTGCCAGCAGCCCTACAGGGGGGAACACCGGGGAGCTGTTTTTT. Protein: CASSPTGGNTGELFF.